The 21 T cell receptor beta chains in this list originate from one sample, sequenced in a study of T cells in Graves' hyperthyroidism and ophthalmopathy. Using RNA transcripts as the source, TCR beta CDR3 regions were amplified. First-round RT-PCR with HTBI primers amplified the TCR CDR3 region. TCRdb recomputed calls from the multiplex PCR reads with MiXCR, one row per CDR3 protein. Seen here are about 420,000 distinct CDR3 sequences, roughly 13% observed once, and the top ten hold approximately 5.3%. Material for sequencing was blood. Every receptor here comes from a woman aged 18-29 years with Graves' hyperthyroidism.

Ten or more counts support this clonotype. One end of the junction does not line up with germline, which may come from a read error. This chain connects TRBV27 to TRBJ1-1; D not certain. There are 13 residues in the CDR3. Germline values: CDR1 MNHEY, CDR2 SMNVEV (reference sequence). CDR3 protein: CASSLSPNTEAFF. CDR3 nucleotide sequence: TGCGCCAGCAGCTTGAGTCCGAACACTGAAGCTTTCTTT.

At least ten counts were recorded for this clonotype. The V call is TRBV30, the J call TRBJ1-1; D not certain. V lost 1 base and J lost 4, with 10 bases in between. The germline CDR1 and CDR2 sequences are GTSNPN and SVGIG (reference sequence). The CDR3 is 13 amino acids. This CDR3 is CAWSEQSSTEAFF. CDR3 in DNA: TGTGCCTGGAGTGAGCAGTCGAGCACTGAAGCTTTCTTT.

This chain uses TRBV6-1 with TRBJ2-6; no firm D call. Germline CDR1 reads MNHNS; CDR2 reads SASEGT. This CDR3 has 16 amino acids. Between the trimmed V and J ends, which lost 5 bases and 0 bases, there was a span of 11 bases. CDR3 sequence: CASSRDGSSGANVLTF. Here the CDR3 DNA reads TGTGCCAGCAGTCGAGACGGAAGCTCTGGGGCCAACGTCCTGACTTTC.

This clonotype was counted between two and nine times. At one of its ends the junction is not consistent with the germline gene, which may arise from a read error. CDR3: CANSGRVGAHTDTQYF. As DNA, the CDR3 is TGTGCCAACAGTGGTCGGGTAGGAGCACACACAGATACGCAGTATTTT. V is TRBV10-3 and J is TRBJ2-3; unclear D gene. The length of the CDR3 is 16 residues. Germline V gene data show CDR1 as ENHRY and CDR2 as SYGVKD.

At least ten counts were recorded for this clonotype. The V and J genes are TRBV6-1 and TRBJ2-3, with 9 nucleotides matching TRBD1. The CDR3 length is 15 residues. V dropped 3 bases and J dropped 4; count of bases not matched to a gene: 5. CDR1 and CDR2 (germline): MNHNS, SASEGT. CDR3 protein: CASSEATGGPDTQYF. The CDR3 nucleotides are TGTGCCAGCAGTGAGGCGACAGGGGGTCCAGATACGCAGTATTTT.

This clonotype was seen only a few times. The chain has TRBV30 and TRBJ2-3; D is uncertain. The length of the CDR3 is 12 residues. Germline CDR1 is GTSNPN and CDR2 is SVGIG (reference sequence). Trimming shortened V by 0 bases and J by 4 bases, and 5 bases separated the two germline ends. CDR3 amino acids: CAWSVSADTQYF. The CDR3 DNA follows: TGTGCCTGGAGTGTAAGCGCAGATACGCAGTATTTT.

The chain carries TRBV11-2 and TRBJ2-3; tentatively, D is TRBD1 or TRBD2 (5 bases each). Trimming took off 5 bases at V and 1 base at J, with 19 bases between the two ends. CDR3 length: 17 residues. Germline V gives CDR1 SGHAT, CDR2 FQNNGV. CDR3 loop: CASSTILTRGGTDTQYF. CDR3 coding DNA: TGTGCCAGCAGCACAATCCTAACGAGGGGCGGCACAGATACGCAGTATTTT.

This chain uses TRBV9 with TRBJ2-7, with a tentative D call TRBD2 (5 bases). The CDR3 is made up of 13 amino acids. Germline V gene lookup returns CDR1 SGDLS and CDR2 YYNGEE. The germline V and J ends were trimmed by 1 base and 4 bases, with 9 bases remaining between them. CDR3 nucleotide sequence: TGTGCCAGCAGCGTAATGTCGGGGTACGAGCAGTACTTC. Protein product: CASSVMSGYEQYF.

This CDR3 reads CASKLAGVYNEQFF. The CDR3 DNA reads TGTGCCAGCAAACTAGCGGGAGTCTACAATGAGCAGTTCTTC. This rearrangement joins TRBV7-2 to TRBJ2-1, with 11 bases matching TRBD2. Germline loops: CDR1 SGHTA, CDR2 FQGNSA. V trimming: 7 bases; J trimming: 3 bases; junction bases outside the gene matches: 2. The CDR3 runs 14 residues.

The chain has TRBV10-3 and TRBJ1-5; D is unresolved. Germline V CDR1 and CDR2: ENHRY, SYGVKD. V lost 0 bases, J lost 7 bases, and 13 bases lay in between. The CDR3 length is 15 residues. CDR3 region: CAISESVDLGQPQHF. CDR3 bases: TGTGCCATCAGTGAGTCGGTGGATTTGGGCCAGCCCCAGCATTTT.

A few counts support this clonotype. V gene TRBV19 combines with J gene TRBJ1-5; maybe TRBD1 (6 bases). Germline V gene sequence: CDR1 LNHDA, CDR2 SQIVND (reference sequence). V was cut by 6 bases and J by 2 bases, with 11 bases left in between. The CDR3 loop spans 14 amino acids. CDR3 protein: CASRHRERNQPQHF. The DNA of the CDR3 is TGTGCCAGTAGACACAGGGAACGCAATCAGCCCCAGCATTTT.

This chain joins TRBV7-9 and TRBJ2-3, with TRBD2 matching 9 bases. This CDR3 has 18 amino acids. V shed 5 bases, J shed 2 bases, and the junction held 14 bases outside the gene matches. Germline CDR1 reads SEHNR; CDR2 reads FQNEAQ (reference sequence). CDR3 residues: CASSLSGSFIGNTDTQYF. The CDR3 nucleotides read TGTGCCAGCAGCCTTAGCGGGAGTTTTATCGGGAACACAGATACGCAGTATTTT.

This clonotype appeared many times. CDR3 DNA: TGTGCCAGCAGCTTAGATCCCGCGGGTGAGCAGTTCTTC. Translation gives CASSLDPAGEQFF. The rearrangement joins TRBV11-2 to TRBJ2-1; maybe TRBD2 (5 bases). Germline CDR1 reads SGHAT; CDR2 reads FQNNGV. This CDR3 region has 13 residues. The V and J ends lost 0 bases and 9 bases respectively, with 9 bases between them. Drawing the rest from reference TRBV11-2 and TRBJ2-1, the complete variable domain is EAGVAQSPRYKIIEKRQSVAFWCNPISGHATLYWYQQILGQGPKLLIQFQNNGVVDDSQLPKDRFSAERLKGVDSTLKIQPAKLEDSAVYLCASSLDPAGEQFFGPGTRLTVL.

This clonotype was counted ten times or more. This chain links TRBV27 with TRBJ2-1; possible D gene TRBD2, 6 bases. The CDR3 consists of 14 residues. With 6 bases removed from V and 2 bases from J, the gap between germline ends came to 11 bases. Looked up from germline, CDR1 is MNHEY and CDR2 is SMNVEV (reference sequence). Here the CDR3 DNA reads TGTGCCAGCAGGGCGGACTACGCCTACAATGAGCAGTTCTTC. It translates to CASRADYAYNEQFF.

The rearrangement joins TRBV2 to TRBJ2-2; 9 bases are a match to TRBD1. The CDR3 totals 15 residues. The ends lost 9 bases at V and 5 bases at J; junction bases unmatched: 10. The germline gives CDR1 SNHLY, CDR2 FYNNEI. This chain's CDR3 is CASSVQGAQTGELFF. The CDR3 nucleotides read TGTGCCAGTAGCGTACAGGGGGCGCAAACCGGGGAGCTGTTTTTT.

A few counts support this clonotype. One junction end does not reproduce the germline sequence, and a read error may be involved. The CDR3 is CASSLGFLGSPTDMQYF. DNA for the CDR3: TGTGCCAGCAGCTTAGGGTTTTTAGGTTCTCCCACAGATATGCAGTATTTT. The V and J genes are TRBV7-9 and TRBJ2-3; no definite D call. Germline CDR1 is SEHNR and CDR2 is FQNEAQ (reference sequence). There are 17 residues in the CDR3.

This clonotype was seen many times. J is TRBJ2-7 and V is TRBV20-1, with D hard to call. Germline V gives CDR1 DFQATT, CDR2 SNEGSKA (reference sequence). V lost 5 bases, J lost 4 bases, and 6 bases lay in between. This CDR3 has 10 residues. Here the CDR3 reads CSAQTYEQYF. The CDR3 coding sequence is TGCAGTGCTCAGACGTACGAGCAGTACTTC.

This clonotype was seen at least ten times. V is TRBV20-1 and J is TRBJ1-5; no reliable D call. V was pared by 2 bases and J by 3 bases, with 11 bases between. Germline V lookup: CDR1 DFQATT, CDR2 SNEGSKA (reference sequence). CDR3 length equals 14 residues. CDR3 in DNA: TGCAGTGCTAGATTTCCGGAACCCAATCAGCCCCAGCATTTT. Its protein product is CSARFPEPNQPQHF.

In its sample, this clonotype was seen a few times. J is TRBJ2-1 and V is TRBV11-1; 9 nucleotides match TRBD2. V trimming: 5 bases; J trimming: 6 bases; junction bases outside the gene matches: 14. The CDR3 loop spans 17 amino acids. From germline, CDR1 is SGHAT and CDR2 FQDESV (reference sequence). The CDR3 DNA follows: TGTGCCAGCAGCCGGGGGGCGGGAGGGCCCGCGGGCAATGAGCAGTTCTTC. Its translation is CASSRGAGGPAGNEQFF.

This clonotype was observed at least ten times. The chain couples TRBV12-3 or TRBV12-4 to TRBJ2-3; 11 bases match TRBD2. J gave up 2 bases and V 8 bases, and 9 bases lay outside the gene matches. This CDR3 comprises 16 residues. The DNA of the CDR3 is TGTGCCAGCGGCAGGGGACTAGCGGACCACACAGATACGCAGTATTTT. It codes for CASGRGLADHTDTQYF.

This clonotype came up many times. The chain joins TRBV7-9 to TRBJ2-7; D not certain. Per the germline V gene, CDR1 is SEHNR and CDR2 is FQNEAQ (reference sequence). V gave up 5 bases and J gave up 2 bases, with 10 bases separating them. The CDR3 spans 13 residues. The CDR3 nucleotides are TGTGCCAGCAGCCTAGACCAAACCTACGAGCAGTACTTC. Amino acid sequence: CASSLDQTYEQYF.